The sequence of this T cell receptor (beta chain) was determined in a study of identical twins. TCRdb passed the 5' RACE reads through MiXCR, listing each CDR3 protein once. The sample contains hundreds of thousands of distinct CDR3 sequences, about 18% of which appear only once. This clonotype was seen only a few times. The sample was also reused in another study, on T cells expressing NK-cell markers. From that study: The study drew TCR beta repertoires from sorted CD3+CD56+NKG2C+, CD3+CD56+NKG2C- and CD3+CD56-NKG2C+ T cells.

The source is a woman aged 18-29 years in good health. What was sequenced was PBMCs.

CDR3 loop: CASSSRDWNTEAFF. The CDR3 DNA sequence: TGTGCCAGCAGCTCCCGGGACTGGAACACTGAAGCTTTCTTT. This chain connects TRBV13 to TRBJ1-1; a possible D gene is TRBD1 (5 bases). The germline gives CDR1 PRHDT, CDR2 FYEKMQ (reference sequence). This CDR3 is 14 amino acids long. V was shortened by 4 bases and J by 1 base, with 10 bases between the two germline ends.